This T cell receptor (beta chain) was observed in a study of breast tumors, draining lymph nodes, adjacent tissues. The trim removed 0 bases at V and 9 bases at J, leaving 20 bases unmatched. Germline V gene sequence: CDR1 SGHDN, CDR2 FVKESK. The CDR3 loop spans 19 amino acids. TCRdb re-called the multiplex PCR reads with MiXCR, one entry per CDR3 protein. Of about 25,000 distinct CDR3 sequences in the sample, approximately 23% are singletons; the top ten hold roughly 13%. The sample holds many counts of this clonotype. Its antigen is currently unknown. Findings and caveats of the study: Data fit most tumor T cells coming from lymph node, expanding in tumor.

Sample: breast tumor tissue. This clonotype was obtained from a female donor with breast cancer. Some clones in this sample may be carry-over from other donors' samples. The chain is built from TRBV14 and TRBJ2-7; 10 positions match TRBD2. CDR3 in DNA: TGTGCCAGCAGCCAAGATGGAAGAATAGCGGGAGGCTATCTTTGGAGGCAGTACTTC. Translation: CASSQDGRIAGGYLWRQYF. Variable domain in full (rest from reference TRBV14 and TRBJ2-7): EAGVTQFPSHSVIEKGQTVTLRCDPISGHDNLYWYRRVMGKEIKFLLHFVKESKQDESGMPNNRFLAERTGGTYSTLKVQPAELEDSGVYFCASSQDGRIAGGYLWRQYFGPGTRLTVT.